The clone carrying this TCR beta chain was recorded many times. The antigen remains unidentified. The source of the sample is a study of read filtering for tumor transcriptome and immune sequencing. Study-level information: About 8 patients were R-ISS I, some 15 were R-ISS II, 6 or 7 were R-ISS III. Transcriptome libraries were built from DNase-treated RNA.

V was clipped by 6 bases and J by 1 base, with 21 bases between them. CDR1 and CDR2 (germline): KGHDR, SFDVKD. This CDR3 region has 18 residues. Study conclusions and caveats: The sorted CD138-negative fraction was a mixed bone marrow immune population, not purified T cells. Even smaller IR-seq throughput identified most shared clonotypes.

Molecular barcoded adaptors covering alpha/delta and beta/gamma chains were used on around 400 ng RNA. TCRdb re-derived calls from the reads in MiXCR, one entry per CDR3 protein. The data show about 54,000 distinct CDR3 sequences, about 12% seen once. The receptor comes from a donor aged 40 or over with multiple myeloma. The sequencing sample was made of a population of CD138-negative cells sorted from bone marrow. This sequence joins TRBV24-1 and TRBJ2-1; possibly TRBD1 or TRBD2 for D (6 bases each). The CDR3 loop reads CATSRGQAALKSYNEQFF. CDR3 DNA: TGTGCCACCAGTCGGGGGCAAGCGGCCCTAAAGTCCTACAATGAGCAGTTCTTC.